Listed below are T cell receptor beta chains from one sample, sequenced in a study of T cells in Graves' hyperthyroidism and ophthalmopathy. TCRdb itself ran the multiplex PCR reads through MiXCR, one entry per CDR3 protein. Counted here are around 700,000 distinct CDR3 sequences, under 20% occurring once; the ten biggest clones make up around 15%. Sequenced input: blood. These receptors were taken from a woman between 50 and 59 years old with Graves' hyperthyroidism that later progressed to Graves' ophthalmopathy. Each CDR3 is given with its conserved first and last residue. D genes are given only for firm matches. Size is stated for part of the rows, as once, few or many counts, or as a class when the clone is expanded.

>.|TRBV4-1|TRBD2
CASSQEDGGKYNEQFF
>.|TRBV9|TRBD2
CASSPGLAGGGRETQYF
>many|TRBV3-1|TRBD2
CASSHSRGGSKETQYF
>many|TRBV20-1|.
CSASRGPGYTF
>.|TRBV7-9|TRBD1
CASSFVRGQVGAFF
>.|TRBV4-1|TRBD2
CASSQGERGPVLDTQYF
>many|TRBV3-1|.
CASSHYSEGNQPQHF
>few|TRBV5-1|.
CASSLNAGDSYEQYF
>many|TRBV28|TRBD1
CASSYDRGNTEAFF
>few|TRBV3-1|TRBD2
CASSPLTSGGYEQYF
>.|TRBV29-1|.
CSVEALARGGSYYGYTF
>.|TRBV11-3|.
CASSPGYVNEQFF
>few|TRBV6-1|TRBD2
CASSSGTSGVSTDTQYF
>few|TRBV30|TRBD1
CAWSVSGTVNQPQHF
>many|TRBV30|TRBD1
CARRTGNEKLFF
>many|TRBV12-3/TRBV12-4|.
CASSFSGGSGEQFF
>few|TRBV29-1|.
CSVGAGSNQPQHF
>.|TRBV27|TRBD1
CASKWTGSNTEAFF
>.|TRBV2|.
CASTRGRGGGTDTQYF
>many|TRBV6-2/TRBV6-3|.
CASSYSLSYGYTF